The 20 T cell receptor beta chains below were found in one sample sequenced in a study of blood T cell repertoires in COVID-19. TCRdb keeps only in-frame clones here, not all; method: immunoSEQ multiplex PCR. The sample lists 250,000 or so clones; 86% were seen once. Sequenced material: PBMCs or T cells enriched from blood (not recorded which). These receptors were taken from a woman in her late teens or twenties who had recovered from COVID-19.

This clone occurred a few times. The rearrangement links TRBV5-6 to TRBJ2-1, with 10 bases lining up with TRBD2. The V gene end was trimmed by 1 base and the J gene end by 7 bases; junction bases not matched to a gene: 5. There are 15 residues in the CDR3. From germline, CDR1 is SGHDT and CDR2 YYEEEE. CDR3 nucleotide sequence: TGTGCCAGCAGCTTGCTGACTAGCGGGTGGAATGAGCAGTTCTTC. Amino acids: CASSLLTSGWNEQFF.

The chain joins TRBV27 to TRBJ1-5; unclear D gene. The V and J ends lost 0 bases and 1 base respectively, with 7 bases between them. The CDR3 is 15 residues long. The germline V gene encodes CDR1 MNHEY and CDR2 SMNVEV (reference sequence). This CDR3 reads CASSLSGQSNQPQHF. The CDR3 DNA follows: TGTGCCAGCAGTTTATCTGGGCAGAGCAATCAGCCCCAGCATTTT.

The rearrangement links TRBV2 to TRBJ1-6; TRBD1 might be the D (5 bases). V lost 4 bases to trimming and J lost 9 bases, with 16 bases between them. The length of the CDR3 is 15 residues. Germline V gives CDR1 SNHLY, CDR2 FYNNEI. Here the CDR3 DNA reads TGTGCCAGCAGTGTCGCCCAGGGAGGGATTTCACCCCTCCACTTT. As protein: CASSVAQGGISPLHF.

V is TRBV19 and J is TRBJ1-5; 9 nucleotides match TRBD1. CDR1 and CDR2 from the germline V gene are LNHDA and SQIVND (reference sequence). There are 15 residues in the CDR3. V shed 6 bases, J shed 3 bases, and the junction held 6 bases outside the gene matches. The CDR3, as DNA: TGTGCCAGTAGACAGGACAGGGGAACCAATCAGCCCCAGCATTTT. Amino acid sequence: CASRQDRGTNQPQHF.

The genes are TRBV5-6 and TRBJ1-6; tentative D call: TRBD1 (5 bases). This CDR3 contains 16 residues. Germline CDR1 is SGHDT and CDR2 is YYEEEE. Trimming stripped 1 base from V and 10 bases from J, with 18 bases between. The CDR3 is CASSLFDRTHGSPLHF. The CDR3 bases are TGTGCCAGCAGCTTGTTTGATCGGACACATGGCTCACCCCTCCACTTT.

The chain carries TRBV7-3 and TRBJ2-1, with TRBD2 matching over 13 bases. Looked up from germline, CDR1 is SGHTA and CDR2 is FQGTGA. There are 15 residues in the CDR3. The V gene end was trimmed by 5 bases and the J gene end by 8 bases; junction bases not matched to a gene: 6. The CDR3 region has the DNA TGTGCCAGCAGCCCGGGGACTAGCGGGGCCGATGAGCAGTTCTTC. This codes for CASSPGTSGADEQFF.

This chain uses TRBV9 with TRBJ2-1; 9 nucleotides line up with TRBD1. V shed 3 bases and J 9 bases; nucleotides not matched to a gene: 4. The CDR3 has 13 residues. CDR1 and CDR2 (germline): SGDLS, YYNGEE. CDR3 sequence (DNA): TGTGCCAGCAGCGCTACAGGGGGCAGTGAGCAGTTCTTC. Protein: CASSATGGSEQFF.

The CDR3 here is CASSFLHLGTGGTQYF. For the CDR3, the DNA is TGTGCCAGCAGCTTTCTCCACCTAGGGACGGGGGGGACCCAGTACTTC. V gene TRBV7-2 combines with J gene TRBJ2-5; 7 bases agree with TRBD2. V shed 3 bases, J shed 7 bases, and the junction held 14 bases outside the gene matches. Germline V CDR1 and CDR2: SGHTA, FQGNSA. The CDR3 length is 16 residues.

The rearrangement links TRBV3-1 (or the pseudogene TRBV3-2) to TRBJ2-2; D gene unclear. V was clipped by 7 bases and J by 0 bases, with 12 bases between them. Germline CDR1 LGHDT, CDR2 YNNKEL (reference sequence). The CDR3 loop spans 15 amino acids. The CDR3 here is CASTGLAANTGELFF. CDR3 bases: TGTGCCAGCACCGGGTTGGCCGCGAACACCGGGGAGCTGTTTTTT.

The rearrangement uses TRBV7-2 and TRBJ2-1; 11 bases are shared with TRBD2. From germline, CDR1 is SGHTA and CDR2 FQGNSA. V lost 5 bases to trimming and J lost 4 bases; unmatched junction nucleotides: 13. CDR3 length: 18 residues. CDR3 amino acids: CASSTSPVLAGVYNEQFF. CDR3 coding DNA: TGTGCCAGCAGCACGAGCCCTGTACTAGCGGGGGTTTACAATGAGCAGTTCTTC.

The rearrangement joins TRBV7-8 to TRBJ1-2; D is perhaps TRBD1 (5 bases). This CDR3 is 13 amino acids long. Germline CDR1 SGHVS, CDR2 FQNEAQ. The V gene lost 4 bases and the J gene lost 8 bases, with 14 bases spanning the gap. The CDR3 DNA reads TGTGCCAGCAGCTCCGATAGGGGCTTGGGCTACACCTTC. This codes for CASSSDRGLGYTF. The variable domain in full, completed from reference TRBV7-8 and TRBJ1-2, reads GAGVSQSPRYKVAKRGQDVALRCDPISGHVSLFWYQQALGQGPEFLTYFQNEAQLDKSGLPSDRFFAERPEGSVSTLKIQRTQQEDSAVYLCASSSDRGLGYTFGSGTRLTVV.

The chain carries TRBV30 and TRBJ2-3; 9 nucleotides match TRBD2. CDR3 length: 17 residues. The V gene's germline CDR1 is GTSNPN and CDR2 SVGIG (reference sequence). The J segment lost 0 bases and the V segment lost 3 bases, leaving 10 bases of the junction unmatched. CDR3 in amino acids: CAWRKNTAGGSTDTQYF. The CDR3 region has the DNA TGTGCCTGGAGAAAGAACACAGCGGGGGGAAGCACAGATACGCAGTATTTT.

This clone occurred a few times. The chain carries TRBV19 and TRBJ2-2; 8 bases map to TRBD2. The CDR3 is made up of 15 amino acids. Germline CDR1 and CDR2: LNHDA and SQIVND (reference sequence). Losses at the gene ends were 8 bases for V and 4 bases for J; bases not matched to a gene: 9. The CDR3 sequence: CASWTGLAPTGELFF. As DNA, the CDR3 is TGTGCCAGTTGGACCGGACTAGCACCCACCGGGGAGCTGTTTTTT. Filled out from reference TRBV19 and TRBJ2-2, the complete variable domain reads DGGITQSPKYLFRKEGQNVTLSCEQNLNHDAMYWYRQDPGQGLRLIYYSQIVNDFQKGDIAEGYSVSREKKESFPLTVTSAQKNPTAFYLCASWTGLAPTGELFFGEGSRLTVL.

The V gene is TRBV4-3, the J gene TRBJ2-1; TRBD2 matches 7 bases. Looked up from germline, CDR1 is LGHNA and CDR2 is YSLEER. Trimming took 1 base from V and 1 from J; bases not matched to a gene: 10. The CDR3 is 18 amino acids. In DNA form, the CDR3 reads TGCGCCAGCAGCCAAGGGTCGGCTCCGGGGGGATCCTACAATGAGCAGTTCTTC. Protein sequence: CASSQGSAPGGSYNEQFF.

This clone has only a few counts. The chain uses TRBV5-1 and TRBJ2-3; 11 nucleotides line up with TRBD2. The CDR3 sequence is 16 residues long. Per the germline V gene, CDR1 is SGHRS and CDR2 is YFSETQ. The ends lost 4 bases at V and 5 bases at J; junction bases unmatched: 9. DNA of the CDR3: TGCGCCAGCAGCCCGTTAGCGGGGGGGCCCAAAGATACGCAGTATTTT. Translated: CASSPLAGGPKDTQYF.

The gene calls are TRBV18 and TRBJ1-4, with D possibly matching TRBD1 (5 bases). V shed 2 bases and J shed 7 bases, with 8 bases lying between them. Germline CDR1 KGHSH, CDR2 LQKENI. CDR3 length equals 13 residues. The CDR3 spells CASSPGAREKLFF. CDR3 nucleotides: TGTGCCAGCTCACCAGGGGCCCGTGAAAAACTGTTTTTT.

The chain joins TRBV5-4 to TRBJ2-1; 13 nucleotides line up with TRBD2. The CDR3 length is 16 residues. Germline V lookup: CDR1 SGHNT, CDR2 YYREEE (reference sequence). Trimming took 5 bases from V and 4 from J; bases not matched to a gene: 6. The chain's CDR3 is CASRRTSGSPYNEQFF. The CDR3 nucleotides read TGTGCCAGCAGGAGGACTAGCGGGAGTCCGTACAATGAGCAGTTCTTC. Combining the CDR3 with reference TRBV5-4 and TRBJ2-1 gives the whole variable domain ETGVTQSPTHLIKTRGQQVTLRCSSQSGHNTVSWYQQALGQGPQFIFQYYREEENGRGNFPPRFSGLQFPNYSSELNVNALELDDSALYLCASRRTSGSPYNEQFFGPGTRLTVL.

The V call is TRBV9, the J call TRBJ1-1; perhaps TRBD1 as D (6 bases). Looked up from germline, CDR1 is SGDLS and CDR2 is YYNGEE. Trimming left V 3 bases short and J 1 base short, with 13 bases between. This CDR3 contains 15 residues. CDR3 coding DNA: TGTGCCAGCAGCGAACAGGGTCTGGGGAACACTGAAGCTTTCTTT. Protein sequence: CASSEQGLGNTEAFF.

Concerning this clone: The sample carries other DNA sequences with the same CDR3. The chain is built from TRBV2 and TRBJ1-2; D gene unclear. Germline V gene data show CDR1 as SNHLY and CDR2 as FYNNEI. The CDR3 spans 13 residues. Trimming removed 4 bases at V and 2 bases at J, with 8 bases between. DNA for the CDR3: TGTGCCAGCAGTGTAGATTCAAACTATGGCTACACCTTC. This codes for CASSVDSNYGYTF. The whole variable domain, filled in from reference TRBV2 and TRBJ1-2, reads EPEVTQTPSHQVTQMGQEVILRCVPISNHLYFYWYRQILGQKVEFLVSFYNNEISEKSEIFDDQFSVERPDGSNFTLKIRSTKLEDSAMYFCASSVDSNYGYTFGSGTRLTVV.

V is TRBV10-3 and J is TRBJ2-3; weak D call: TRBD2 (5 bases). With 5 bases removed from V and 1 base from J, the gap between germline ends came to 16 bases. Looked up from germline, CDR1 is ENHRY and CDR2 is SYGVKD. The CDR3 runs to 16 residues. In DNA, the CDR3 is TGTGCCATCAGTCTTGACTATTCCGCGGGCACAGATACGCAGTATTTT. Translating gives CAISLDYSAGTDTQYF.